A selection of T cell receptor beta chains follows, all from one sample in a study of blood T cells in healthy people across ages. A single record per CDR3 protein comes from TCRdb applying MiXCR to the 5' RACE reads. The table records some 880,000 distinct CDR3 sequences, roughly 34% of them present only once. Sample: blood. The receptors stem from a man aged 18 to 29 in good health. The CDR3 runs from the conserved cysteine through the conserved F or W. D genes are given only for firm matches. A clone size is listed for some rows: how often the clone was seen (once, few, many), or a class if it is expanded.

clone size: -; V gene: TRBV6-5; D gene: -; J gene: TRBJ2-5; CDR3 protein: CASSATRGRETQYF; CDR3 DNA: TGTGCCAGCAGCGCTACTCGGGGAAGGGAGACCCAGTACTTC
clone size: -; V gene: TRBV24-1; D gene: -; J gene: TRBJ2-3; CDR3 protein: CATGDEAPDTQYF; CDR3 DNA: TGTGCCACCGGTGATGAGGCCCCAGATACGCAGTATTTT
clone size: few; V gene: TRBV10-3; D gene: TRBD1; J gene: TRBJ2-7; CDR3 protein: CAIRAGQGNNEQYF; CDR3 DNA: TGTGCCATCAGAGCGGGACAGGGCAACAATGAGCAGTACTTC
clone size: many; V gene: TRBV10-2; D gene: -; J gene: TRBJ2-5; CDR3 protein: CASSAHRDASQTQYF; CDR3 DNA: TGCGCCAGCAGCGCCCACAGGGACGCGTCTCAGACCCAGTACTTC
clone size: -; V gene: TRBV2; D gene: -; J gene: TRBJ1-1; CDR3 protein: CASSLLRGSTEAFF; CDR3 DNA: TGTGCCAGCAGTCTTCTCAGGGGAAGCACTGAAGCTTTCTTT
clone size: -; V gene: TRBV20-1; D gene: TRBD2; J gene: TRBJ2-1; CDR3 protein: CSAISGTSGGTYNEQFF; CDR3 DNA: TGCAGTGCTATATCCGGGACTAGCGGGGGCACGTACAATGAGCAGTTCTTC
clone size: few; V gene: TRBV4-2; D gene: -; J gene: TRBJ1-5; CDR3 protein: CASSQGEGVPNQPQHF; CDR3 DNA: TGTGCCAGCAGCCAAGGGGAGGGGGTACCCAATCAGCCCCAGCATTTT
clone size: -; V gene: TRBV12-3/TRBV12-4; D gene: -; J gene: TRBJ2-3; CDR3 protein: CASRQGGEGDTQYF; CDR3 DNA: TGTGCCAGCAGACAGGGGGGGGAGGGAGATACGCAGTATTTT
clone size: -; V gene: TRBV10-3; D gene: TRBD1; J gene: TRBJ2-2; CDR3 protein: CAISFTGADNTGELFF; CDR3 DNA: TGTGCCATCAGTTTTACAGGGGCAGATAACACCGGGGAGCTGTTTTTT
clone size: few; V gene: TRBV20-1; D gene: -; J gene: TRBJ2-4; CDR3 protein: CGVRGLAKNIQYF; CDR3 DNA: TGCGGAGTTCGGGGCCTAGCCAAAAACATTCAGTACTTC
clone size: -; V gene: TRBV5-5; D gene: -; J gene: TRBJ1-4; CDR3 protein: CASSSTSGEKLFF; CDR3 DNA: TGTGCCAGCAGCTCGACATCGGGGGAAAAACTGTTTTTT
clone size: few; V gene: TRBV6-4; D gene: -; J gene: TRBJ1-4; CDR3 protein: CASSETPNEKLFF; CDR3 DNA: TGTGCCAGCAGTGAGACCCCTAATGAAAAACTGTTTTTT
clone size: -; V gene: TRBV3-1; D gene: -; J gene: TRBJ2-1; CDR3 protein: CASSQDLMGNQFF; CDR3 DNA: TGTGCCAGCAGCCAAGATCTGATGGGGAACCAGTTCTTC
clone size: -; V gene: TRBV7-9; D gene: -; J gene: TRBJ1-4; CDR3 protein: CASSLLAGSNEKLFF; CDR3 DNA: TGTGCCAGCAGCTTACTCGCAGGGTCGAATGAAAAACTGTTTTTT
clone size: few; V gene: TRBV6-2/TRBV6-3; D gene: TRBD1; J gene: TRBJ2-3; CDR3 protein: CASRRQGVDTQYF; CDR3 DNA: TGTGCCAGCAGGCGACAGGGGGTAGATACGCAGTATTTT
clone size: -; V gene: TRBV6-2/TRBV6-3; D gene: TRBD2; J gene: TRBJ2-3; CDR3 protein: CASSTGLVSDTQYF; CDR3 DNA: TGTGCCAGCAGTACCGGACTAGTCTCAGATACGCAGTATTTT
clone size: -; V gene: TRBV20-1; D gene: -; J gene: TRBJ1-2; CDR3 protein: CSARDRLGADGYTF; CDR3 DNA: TGCAGTGCTAGAGATAGACTGGGGGCCGATGGCTACACCTTC
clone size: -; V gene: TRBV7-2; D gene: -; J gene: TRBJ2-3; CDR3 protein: CASSLEALPLDTQYF; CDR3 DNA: TGTGCCAGCAGCTTAGAAGCTCTTCCCCTCGATACGCAGTATTTT
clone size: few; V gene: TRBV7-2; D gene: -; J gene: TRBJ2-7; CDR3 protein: CASSLALVGGEQYF; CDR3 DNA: TGTGCCAGCAGCTTAGCGCTGGTTGGCGGGGAGCAGTACTTC
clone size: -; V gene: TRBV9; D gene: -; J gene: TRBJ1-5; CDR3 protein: CASSMGLQENQPQHF; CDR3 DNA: TGTGCCAGCAGTATGGGGCTCCAGGAGAATCAGCCCCAGCATTTT
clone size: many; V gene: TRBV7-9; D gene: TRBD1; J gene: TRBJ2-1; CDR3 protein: CASSPDRGLLGNEQFF; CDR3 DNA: TGTGCCAGCAGCCCCGACAGGGGGCTTTTGGGCAATGAGCAGTTCTTC
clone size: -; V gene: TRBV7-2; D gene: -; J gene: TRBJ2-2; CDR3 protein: CASKGAVTNTGELFF; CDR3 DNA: TGTGCCAGCAAGGGCGCTGTCACGAACACCGGGGAGCTGTTTTTT
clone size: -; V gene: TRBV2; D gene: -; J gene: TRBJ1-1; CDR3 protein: CASSAEGEAFF; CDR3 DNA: TGTGCCAGCAGTGCTGAGGGTGAAGCTTTCTTT
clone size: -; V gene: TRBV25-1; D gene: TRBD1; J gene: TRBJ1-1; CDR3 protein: CASKGGYIEAFF; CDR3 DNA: TGTGCCAGCAAAGGGGGCTACATTGAAGCTTTCTTT
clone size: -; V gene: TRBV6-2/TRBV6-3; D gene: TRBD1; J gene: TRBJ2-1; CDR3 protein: CASQLRDRVRGNEQFF; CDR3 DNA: TGTGCCAGCCAACTCCGGGACAGGGTCAGGGGCAATGAGCAGTTCTTC
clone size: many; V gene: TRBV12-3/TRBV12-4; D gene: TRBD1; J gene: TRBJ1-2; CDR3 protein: CASSKDRGNGYTF; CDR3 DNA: TGTGCCAGCAGTAAAGACAGGGGGAATGGCTACACCTTC
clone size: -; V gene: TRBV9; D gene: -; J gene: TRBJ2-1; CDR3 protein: CASSVRQASSYNEQFF; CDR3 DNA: TGTGCCAGCAGCGTCAGACAGGCGAGCTCCTACAATGAGCAGTTCTTC
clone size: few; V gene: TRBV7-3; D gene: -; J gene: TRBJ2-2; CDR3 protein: CASSQQVYTGELFF; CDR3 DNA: TGTGCCAGCAGCCAACAGGTTTACACCGGGGAGCTGTTTTTT
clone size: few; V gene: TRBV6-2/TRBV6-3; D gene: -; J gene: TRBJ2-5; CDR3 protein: CASSWGAGETQYF; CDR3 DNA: TGTGCCAGCAGTTGGGGGGCGGGAGAGACCCAGTACTTC
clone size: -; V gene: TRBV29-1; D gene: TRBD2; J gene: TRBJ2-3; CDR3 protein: CSATTSGGAGDTQYF; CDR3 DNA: TGCAGCGCAACGACTAGCGGGGGGGCGGGAGATACGCAGTATTTT